This T cell receptor beta chain was obtained from a study of siplizumab effects on memory and regulatory T cells. Overall study results and limits: Under siplizumab, an average roughly 69% of mappable alloreactive CD4+ clones were Treg-derived, compared with 25% to 30% in controls. The alloreactive clones that mapped to unstimulated subsets made up only a minor fraction.

Measured with immunoSEQ multiplex PCR; TCRdb has only the in-frame clones, and not every one. The sample carries 99,000 or so clones, roughly 92% recorded once. Concerning this clone: Its matching antigen is unknown.

The CDR3 loop spans 11 amino acids. The receptor comes from a human donor in good health. Sequencing was carried out using Tregs sorted from blood. The J gene is TRBJ2-7, the V gene TRBV12-2; the DNA was not used to check the table's D call, TRBD2. TRBV12-2 is a pseudogene. This CDR3 reads CASPHFYEQYF. The CDR3 coding sequence is TGTGCAAGTCCCCACTTCTACGAGCAGTACTTC.